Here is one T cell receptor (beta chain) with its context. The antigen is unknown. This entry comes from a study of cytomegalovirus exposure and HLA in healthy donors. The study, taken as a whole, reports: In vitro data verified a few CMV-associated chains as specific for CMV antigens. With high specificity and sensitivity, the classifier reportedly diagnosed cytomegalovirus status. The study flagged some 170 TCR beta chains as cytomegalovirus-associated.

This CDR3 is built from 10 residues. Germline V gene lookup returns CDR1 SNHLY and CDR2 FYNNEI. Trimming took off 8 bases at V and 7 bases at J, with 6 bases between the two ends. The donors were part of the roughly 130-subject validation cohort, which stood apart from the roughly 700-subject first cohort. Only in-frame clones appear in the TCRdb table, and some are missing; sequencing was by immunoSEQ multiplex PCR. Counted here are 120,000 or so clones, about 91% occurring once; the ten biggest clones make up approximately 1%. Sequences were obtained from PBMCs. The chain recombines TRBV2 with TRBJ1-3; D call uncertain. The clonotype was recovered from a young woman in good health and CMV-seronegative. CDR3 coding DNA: TGTGCCAGCCTTCTTAACACCATATATTTT. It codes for CASLLNTIYF.